The source of this T cell receptor (beta chain) is a study of T cell responses to AZD1222 COVID-19 vaccine. Overall study findings and caveats: Spike-specific TCR depth and breadth grew after two AZD1222 doses. Vaccine-related CD4 TCRs covered spike, predominating at 160-218 and 743-854. No repertoire was sampled before or during the peak T cell response, only after it. The donor group comprised mostly white British people and more females; the analysis possibly underestimated clonal diversity.

This clone was detected only once. The antigen remains undetermined. Trimming stripped 3 bases from V and 4 bases from J, with 12 bases between. The germline V gene encodes CDR1 MGHRA and CDR2 YSYEKL. This CDR3 comprises 14 residues. The protocol was immunoSEQ multiplex PCR, while the TCRdb copy is restricted to in-frame clones and leaves out a portion. Altogether some 140,000 clones are present, more than 90% being singletons, with the ten largest covering around 3%. This receptor was identified in an adult in good health. Sample: peripheral blood, taken on day 0 of AZD1222 vaccination. V and J are TRBV4-1 and TRBJ2-5, with D possibly matching TRBD1 (5 bases). CDR3 nucleotide sequence: TGCGCCAGCAGCCAGGTGGCAGGGTTAGAGACCCAGTACTTC. Encoded protein: CASSQVAGLETQYF.